A selection of T cell receptor beta chains follows, all from one sample in a study of cytomegalovirus exposure and HLA in healthy donors. TCRdb's table, derived via immunoSEQ multiplex PCR, lists solely in-frame clones and lacks some. The repertoire holds over 150,000 clones, with approximately 80% as singletons. The sequenced sample consisted of PBMCs. All receptors derive from a woman aged 25-40 years in good health and CMV-seropositive. Both conserved end residues are part of each CDR3. Each record gives: J gene, D gene, V gene, clone size, CDR3 DNA, CDR3 protein. D genes are given only for firm matches. Where a row states a size, it is once, few, many or the class of an expanded clone; other rows omit it.

J gene: TRBJ1-2; D gene: -; V gene: TRBV7-2; clone size: -; CDR3 DNA: TGTGCCAGCAGCCACGATTACAGCGGCTACACCTTC; CDR3 protein: CASSHDYSGYTF
J gene: TRBJ1-3; D gene: -; V gene: TRBV14; clone size: once; CDR3 DNA: TGTGCCAGCAGCCTTGCTTGGCAGGGCCCGAAAGGGAACACCATATATTTT; CDR3 protein: CASSLAWQGPKGNTIYF
J gene: TRBJ1-3; D gene: -; V gene: TRBV7-9; clone size: -; CDR3 DNA: TGTGCCAGCAGCACCCGTCAGGGGAACACCATATATTTT; CDR3 protein: CASSTRQGNTIYF
J gene: TRBJ1-4; D gene: TRBD1; V gene: TRBV6-5; clone size: -; CDR3 DNA: TGTGCCAGCAGTTCCGGGACAGCTGAAAAACTGTTTTTT; CDR3 protein: CASSSGTAEKLFF
J gene: TRBJ1-5; D gene: -; V gene: TRBV4-2; clone size: -; CDR3 DNA: TGTGCCAGCAGCCAAGATGATTTCAGATATAGCAATCAGCCCCAGCATTTT; CDR3 protein: CASSQDDFRYSNQPQHF
J gene: TRBJ1-2; D gene: -; V gene: TRBV4-3; clone size: once; CDR3 DNA: TGCGCCAGCAGCCAAGGAGACACCTTCCCCCTCTATGGCTACACCTTC; CDR3 protein: CASSQGDTFPLYGYTF
J gene: TRBJ2-3; D gene: -; V gene: TRBV18; clone size: -; CDR3 DNA: TGTGCCAGCTCGGTAGGGGTAGGGGACACAGATACGCAGTATTTT; CDR3 protein: CASSVGVGDTDTQYF
J gene: TRBJ1-1; D gene: TRBD1; V gene: TRBV27; clone size: -; CDR3 DNA: TGTGCCATCCCTCGGGACAGGTGTAAAACTGAAGCTTTCTTT; CDR3 protein: CAIPRDRCKTEAFF
J gene: TRBJ1-2; D gene: TRBD1; V gene: TRBV27; clone size: -; CDR3 DNA: TGTGCCAGCAGTTTCACGTCCACAGGGGTCTATGGCTACACCTTC; CDR3 protein: CASSFTSTGVYGYTF
J gene: TRBJ2-7; D gene: TRBD1; V gene: TRBV7-2; clone size: -; CDR3 DNA: TGTGCCAGCAGCTCCGGGACAGGTTTCTACGAGCAGTACTTC; CDR3 protein: CASSSGTGFYEQYF
J gene: TRBJ2-3; D gene: -; V gene: TRBV7-9; clone size: -; CDR3 DNA: TGTGCCAGCAGCTTAGTAGAGGCTAGCACAGATACGCAGTATTTT; CDR3 protein: CASSLVEASTDTQYF
J gene: TRBJ2-5; D gene: TRBD1; V gene: TRBV2; clone size: few; CDR3 DNA: TGTGCCAGCAATCGGGACAGGGAGTACCAAGAGACCCAGTACTTC; CDR3 protein: CASNRDREYQETQYF
J gene: TRBJ2-5; D gene: -; V gene: TRBV4-3; clone size: -; CDR3 DNA: TGCGCCAGCAGCCTTGATCCCTTTTCGGGTACCCAGTACTTC; CDR3 protein: CASSLDPFSGTQYF
J gene: TRBJ2-1; D gene: TRBD1; V gene: TRBV4-1; clone size: few; CDR3 DNA: TGCGCCAGCAGCCCCGGGGTCGGGACAGGGGGGAGGAATGAGCAGTTCTTC; CDR3 protein: CASSPGVGTGGRNEQFF
J gene: TRBJ2-7; D gene: TRBD2; V gene: TRBV2; clone size: -; CDR3 DNA: TGTGCCAGCAGGAGGACCGGGACTAGCGGCTACGAGCAGTACTTC; CDR3 protein: CASRRTGTSGYEQYF
J gene: TRBJ2-7; D gene: TRBD2; V gene: TRBV5-4; clone size: -; CDR3 DNA: TGTGCCAGCAGCTTGGCGGGGGGGTTCTCCTACGAGCAGTACTTC; CDR3 protein: CASSLAGGFSYEQYF
J gene: TRBJ1-1; D gene: TRBD1; V gene: TRBV5-1; clone size: -; CDR3 DNA: TGCGCCAGCAGCACCCGGACAGGGGACACTGAAGCTTTCTTT; CDR3 protein: CASSTRTGDTEAFF
J gene: TRBJ2-7; D gene: TRBD1; V gene: TRBV5-1; clone size: -; CDR3 DNA: TGCGCCAGCAGCTTGATGGGACAGTCCGAGCAGTACTTC; CDR3 protein: CASSLMGQSEQYF
J gene: TRBJ2-5; D gene: TRBD2; V gene: TRBV5-4; clone size: -; CDR3 DNA: TGTGCCAGCAGCTTCGTGGCGGGGGGGGAGACCCAGTACTTC; CDR3 protein: CASSFVAGGETQYF
J gene: TRBJ2-7; D gene: TRBD1; V gene: TRBV7-9; clone size: -; CDR3 DNA: TGTGCCAGCAATGTACAGGGGAGCTCCTACGAGCAGTACTTC; CDR3 protein: CASNVQGSSYEQYF
J gene: TRBJ2-3; D gene: TRBD1; V gene: TRBV5-4; clone size: -; CDR3 DNA: TGTGCCAGCAGCGCGGACAGGGTTGACACAGATACGCAGTATTTT; CDR3 protein: CASSADRVDTDTQYF
J gene: TRBJ2-2; D gene: -; V gene: TRBV6-1; clone size: -; CDR3 DNA: TGTGCCAGCAGTGATTACCCAGACTTCACCGGAGAGCTGTTTTTT; CDR3 protein: CASSDYPDFTGELFF